Below are 27 T cell receptor beta chains sequenced from a single sample in a study of OX40 agonist ivuxolimab in advanced cancers. The protocol was immunoSEQ multiplex PCR, while the TCRdb copy is restricted to in-frame clones and leaves out a portion. The table lists approximately 24,000 clones, more than 65% of them singletons, with 12% to 15% in the top ten. The material was CD4+ or CD8+ T cells sorted from blood, obtained in a trial of the OX40 agonist ivuxolimab. These receptor sequences come from an adult with an advanced solid tumor such as melanoma, head and neck, liver or kidney cancer.

The chain carries TRBV19 and TRBJ2-2; maybe TRBD1 (5 bases). CDR1 LNHDA and CDR2 SQIVND come from the germline V gene (reference sequence). The CDR3 is 12 amino acids. Trimming shortened V by 7 bases and J by 6 bases, and 9 bases separated the two germline ends. CDR3 sequence: CASTQGAGELFF. The CDR3 region has the DNA TGTGCCAGTACTCAGGGTGCCGGGGAGCTGTTTTTT.

J is TRBJ2-5 and V is TRBV21-1; TRBD2 is the table's D call, not checked against the DNA. TRBV21-1 is designated a pseudogene. The CDR3 has 16 amino acids. Here the CDR3 DNA reads TGTGCCAGCAGCAAAGAGGCGGGCAGTTTGGAAGAGACCCAGTACTTC. Its protein is CASSKEAGSLEETQYF.

This chain links TRBV29-1 with TRBJ2-1; either TRBD1 or TRBD2 may supply D (5 bases each). The germline gives CDR1 SQVTM, CDR2 ANQGSEA. This CDR3 contains 13 residues. V gave up 4 bases and J gave up 2 bases, with 9 bases separating them. CDR3 DNA sequence: TGCAGCGTTGGTCGGGGCCCCTACAATGAGCAGTTCTTC. This translates into CSVGRGPYNEQFF.

The CDR3 region has the DNA TGTGCCAGTAGTACCCGGGACAGCCACTACGAGCAGTACTTC. Its protein product is CASSTRDSHYEQYF. This chain joins TRBV19 and TRBJ2-7, with 7 nucleotides matching TRBD1. This CDR3 is 14 amino acids long. The V and J ends lost 4 bases and 3 bases, in that order; junction bases with no gene match: 6. The germline V gene has CDR1 LNHDA and CDR2 SQIVND (reference sequence).

The V gene is TRBV6-1, the J gene TRBJ2-7; D is ambiguous. Trimming took 4 bases from V and 0 from J, leaving 16 bases between them. This CDR3 is 16 amino acids long. Germline loops: CDR1 MNHNS, CDR2 SASEGT. This CDR3 is CASSALTTEPSYEQYF. The CDR3 nucleotides read TGTGCCAGCAGTGCACTCACTACGGAACCCTCCTACGAGCAGTACTTC.

This clone came up a few times. The chain recombines TRBV6-8 with TRBJ2-7, with 8 bases aligning to TRBD2. This CDR3 spans 18 amino acids. J was trimmed by 1 base and V by 5 bases; bases with no gene match: 16. CDR1 is MNHGY, CDR2 SAAAGT, per germline. The CDR3: CASSRGASGGQRSYEQYF. The CDR3 bases are TGTGCCAGCAGTAGGGGGGCCAGCGGGGGCCAACGTTCCTACGAGCAGTACTTC.

The chain combines TRBV5-5 with TRBJ2-7, with no clear D. V dropped 0 bases and J dropped 2 bases, with 3 bases sitting between them. Per the germline V gene, CDR1 is SGHKS and CDR2 is YYEKEE (reference sequence). This CDR3 spans 12 amino acids. The CDR3 coding sequence is TGTGCCAGCAGCTTGGGGGCCTACGAGCAGTACTTC. Translation: CASSLGAYEQYF.

CDR3 bases: TGTGCCAGCAGCGTAGGTCGGGGGGGCACAGATACGCAGTATTTT. This translates into CASSVGRGGTDTQYF. The gene calls are TRBV9 and TRBJ2-3; 7 bases align to TRBD2. V gave up 0 bases and J gave up 1 base; unmatched junction bases: 2. Germline V gene lookup returns CDR1 SGDLS and CDR2 YYNGEE. The CDR3 sequence is 15 residues long.

This chain uses TRBV18 with TRBJ2-2, with 9 nucleotides matching TRBD2. V lost 6 bases to trimming and J lost 2 bases; unmatched junction nucleotides: 10. The CDR3 runs to 17 residues. The germline V gene encodes CDR1 KGHSH and CDR2 LQKENI. In DNA form, the CDR3 reads TGTGCCAGCTCCTACACTCCGGGACTAGCCAACACCGGGGAGCTGTTTTTT. This sequence encodes CASSYTPGLANTGELFF. Using reference TRBV18 and TRBJ2-2 for the parts outside the CDR3, the full variable domain is NAGVMQNPRHLVRRRGQEARLRCSPMKGHSHVYWYRQLPEEGLKFMVYLQKENIIDESGMPKERFSAEFPKEGPSILRIQQVVRGDSAAYFCASSYTPGLANTGELFFGEGSRLTVL.

This chain joins TRBV6-5 and TRBJ1-5; D remains ambiguous. This CDR3 spans 16 amino acids. The V gene lost 0 bases and the J gene lost 2 bases, with 11 bases spanning the gap. CDR1 and CDR2 from the germline V gene are MNHEY and SVGAGI. CDR3 loop: CASSYSSSARNQPQHF. Here the CDR3 DNA reads TGTGCCAGCAGTTACTCGAGTAGCGCGCGCAATCAGCCCCAGCATTTT.

This rearrangement joins TRBV6-1 to TRBJ2-7; 7 nucleotides agree with TRBD2. CDR3 length: 11 residues. Germline lookup yields CDR1 MNHNS and CDR2 SASEGT. CDR3 bases: TGTGTCCTTGGGAGGGCCTACGAGCAGTACTTC. Translated: CVLGRAYEQYF.

The chain uses TRBV10-3 and TRBJ2-7; 13 bases line up with TRBD2. The CDR3 totals 16 residues. CDR1 is ENHRY, CDR2 SYGVKD, per germline. Trimming removed 4 bases from V and 0 bases from J; junction bases left unmatched: 3. This CDR3 is CAISAGLAGVSYEQYF. CDR3 DNA sequence: TGTGCCATCAGTGCCGGACTAGCGGGGGTCTCCTACGAGCAGTACTTC.

This chain uses TRBV7-9 with TRBJ1-1; 7 nucleotides agree with TRBD1. The CDR3 length is 12 residues. The junction had 3 bases not matched to a gene; V was cut back by 10 bases and J by 1 base. The germline CDR1 and CDR2 sequences are SEHNR and FQNEAQ (reference sequence). CDR3 protein: CATGTANTEAFF. In DNA, the CDR3 is TGTGCCACTGGGACAGCGAACACTGAAGCTTTCTTT.

This chain connects TRBV5-5 to TRBJ1-1; D gene uncertain. CDR3 length equals 11 residues. Trimming removed 5 bases at V and 7 bases at J, with 9 bases between. CDR1 is SGHKS and CDR2 is YYEKEE in the germline V gene (reference sequence). The CDR3 is CASSPGYEAFF. DNA of the CDR3: TGTGCCAGCAGTCCAGGTTATGAAGCTTTCTTT.

The rearrangement joins TRBV29-1 to TRBJ1-1, with unresolved D. V gave up 0 bases and J gave up 0 bases, with 8 bases separating them. Germline CDR1 and CDR2: SQVTM and ANQGSEA. There are 14 residues in the CDR3. CDR3 sequence (DNA): TGCAGCGTTGAAGAGGACGGATTGAACACTGAAGCTTTCTTT. Translation gives CSVEEDGLNTEAFF.

The chain carries TRBV29-1 and TRBJ1-2; no firm D call. The V end was cut by 4 bases, the J end by 4 bases, with 10 bases between. This CDR3 has 12 amino acids. Germline loops: CDR1 SQVTM, CDR2 ANQGSEA. DNA for the CDR3: TGCAGCGTTGCTGGGTCCGGCTATGGCTACACCTTC. Protein product: CSVAGSGYGYTF.

The rearrangement links TRBV2 to TRBJ2-7, with D possibly TRBD1 on 6 matching bases. This CDR3 spans 13 amino acids. The germline V gene has CDR1 SNHLY and CDR2 FYNNEI. Trimming removed 7 bases from V and 4 bases from J, with 14 bases in between. In DNA form, the CDR3 reads TGTGCCAGCACCACAGGGCATGCTTACGAGCAGTACTTC. Its translation: CASTTGHAYEQYF.

The chain links TRBV5-8 to TRBJ2-3; TRBD1 matches 7 bases. Germline V lookup: CDR1 SGHTS, CDR2 YDEGEE. CDR3 length: 14 amino acids. With 7 bases clipped from V and 2 bases from J, the junction kept 7 bases outside the gene matches. The CDR3 DNA reads as TGTGCCAGCGGCCCGGGACAGACCACAGATACGCAGTATTTT. Translation gives CASGPGQTTDTQYF.

V usage is TRBV7-9 and J usage is TRBJ1-5, with unresolved D. The V end lost 1 base, the J end lost 7 bases, and 8 bases lay between the germline ends. The CDR3 is 13 residues long. Germline V gene lookup returns CDR1 SEHNR and CDR2 FQNEAQ (reference sequence). The CDR3 loop is CASSLDSVQPQHF. The CDR3 DNA reads TGTGCCAGCAGCTTAGACTCGGTCCAGCCCCAGCATTTT.

This chain uses TRBV6-1 with TRBJ2-1; D is ambiguous. Trimming removed 7 bases at V and 5 bases at J, with 6 bases between. This CDR3 has 11 residues. In germline, CDR1 is MNHNS, CDR2 SASEGT. CDR3 amino acids: CASTLNNEQFF. CDR3 nucleotide sequence: TGTGCCAGCACCCTCAACAATGAGCAGTTCTTC.

This clone showed up just a few times. The J gene is TRBJ1-4, the V gene TRBV4-3, with TRBD1 as a possible D gene (6 bases). CDR1 and CDR2 from the germline V gene are LGHNA and YSLEER. V lost 4 bases and J 4 bases, leaving 13 bases between the germline ends. CDR3 size: 15 residues. CDR3 in DNA: TGCGCCAGCAGCCCCTCAGGGGCCCTTAATGAAAAACTGTTTTTT. Translation gives CASSPSGALNEKLFF.

The V gene is TRBV7-6, the J gene TRBJ2-7; a weak D match, TRBD1 (5 bases). There are 12 residues in the CDR3. Germline V gene lookup returns CDR1 SGHVS and CDR2 FNYEAQ. Trimming removed 4 bases from V and 3 bases from J, with 7 bases in between. Here the CDR3 reads CASSYDSYEQYF. CDR3 nucleotides: TGTGCCAGCAGCTACGACAGCTACGAGCAGTACTTC.

This rearrangement joins TRBV5-6 to TRBJ1-2; TRBD1 might be the D (6 bases). Looked up from germline, CDR1 is SGHDT and CDR2 is YYEEEE. The CDR3 covers 15 residues. Deletions cut 4 bases from V and 2 bases from J, with 15 bases between. This chain's CDR3 is CASSTIYTGNYGYTF. Here the CDR3 DNA reads TGTGCCAGCAGCACGATCTATACAGGGAACTATGGCTACACCTTC.

The chain joins TRBV14 to TRBJ1-4; 9 bases agree with TRBD1. This CDR3 has 17 amino acids. The germline CDR1 and CDR2 sequences are SGHDN and FVKESK. Trimming cost V 5 bases and J 7 bases; bases outside gene matches: 14. The CDR3 sequence: CASSELQTGQGSEKLFF. The CDR3 DNA follows: TGTGCCAGCAGCGAACTCCAGACGGGACAGGGTAGTGAAAAACTGTTTTTT. Drawing the rest from reference TRBV14 and TRBJ1-4, the complete variable domain is EAGVTQFPSHSVIEKGQTVTLRCDPISGHDNLYWYRRVMGKEIKFLLHFVKESKQDESGMPNNRFLAERTGGTYSTLKVQPAELEDSGVYFCASSELQTGQGSEKLFFGSGTQLSVL.

The chain has TRBV27 and TRBJ2-1; possibly TRBD2 for D (7 bases). CDR1 and CDR2 (germline): MNHEY, SMNVEV (reference sequence). The CDR3 runs 12 residues. The germline V and J ends were trimmed by 3 bases and 8 bases, with 8 bases remaining between them. This CDR3 reads CASSLGGHEQFF. CDR3 DNA sequence: TGTGCCAGCAGTTTGGGGGGGCATGAGCAGTTCTTC.

The gene calls are TRBV7-9 and TRBJ1-2; TRBD1 aligns across 11 bases. CDR1 SEHNR and CDR2 FQNEAQ come from the germline V gene (reference sequence). This CDR3 spans 17 amino acids. Germline trimming cut 5 bases from V and 4 bases from J; bases unmatched to any gene: 12. Here the CDR3 DNA reads TGTGCCAGCAGCATTCCGGACAGGGGGCGCGTCGGCTATGGCTACACCTTC. Protein: CASSIPDRGRVGYGYTF.

This sequence joins TRBV4-3 and TRBJ1-1; 7 positions agree with TRBD1. This CDR3 has 17 residues. Trimming took 4 bases from V and 1 from J; bases not matched to a gene: 12. The germline gives CDR1 LGHNA, CDR2 YSLEER. In DNA, the CDR3 is TGCGCCAGCAGCCCAACTAATTTAGGGGGCCGGAACACTGAAGCTTTCTTT. It yields the protein CASSPTNLGGRNTEAFF.